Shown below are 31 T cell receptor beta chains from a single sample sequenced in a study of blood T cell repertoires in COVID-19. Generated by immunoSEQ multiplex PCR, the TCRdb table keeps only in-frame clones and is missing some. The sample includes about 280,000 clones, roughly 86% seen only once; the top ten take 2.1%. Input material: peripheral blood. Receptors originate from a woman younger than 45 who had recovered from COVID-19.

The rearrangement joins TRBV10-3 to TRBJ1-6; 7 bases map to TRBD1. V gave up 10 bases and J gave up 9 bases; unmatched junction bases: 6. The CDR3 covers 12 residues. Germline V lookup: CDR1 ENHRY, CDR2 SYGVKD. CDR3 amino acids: CATRQGGSPLHF. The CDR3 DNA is TGTGCCACGAGACAGGGTGGTTCACCCCTCCACTTT.

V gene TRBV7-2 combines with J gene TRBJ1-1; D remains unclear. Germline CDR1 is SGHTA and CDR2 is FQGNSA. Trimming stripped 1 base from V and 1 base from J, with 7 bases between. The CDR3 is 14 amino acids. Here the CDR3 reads CASSLVGENTEAFF. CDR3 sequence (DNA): TGTGCCAGCAGCTTAGTCGGAGAGAACACTGAAGCTTTCTTT.

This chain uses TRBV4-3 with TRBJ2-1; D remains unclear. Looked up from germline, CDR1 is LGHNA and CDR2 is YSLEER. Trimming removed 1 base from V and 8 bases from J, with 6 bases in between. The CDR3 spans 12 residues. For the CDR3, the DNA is TGCGCCAGCAGCCAAGGCGTCCATGAGCAGTTCTTC. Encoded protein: CASSQGVHEQFF.

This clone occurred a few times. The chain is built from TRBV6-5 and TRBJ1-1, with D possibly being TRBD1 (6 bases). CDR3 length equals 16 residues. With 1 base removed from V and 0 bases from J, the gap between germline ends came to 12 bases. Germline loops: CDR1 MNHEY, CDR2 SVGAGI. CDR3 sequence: CASSYFHPGVNTEAFF. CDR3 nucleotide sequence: TGTGCCAGCAGTTACTTCCATCCAGGGGTGAACACTGAAGCTTTCTTT.

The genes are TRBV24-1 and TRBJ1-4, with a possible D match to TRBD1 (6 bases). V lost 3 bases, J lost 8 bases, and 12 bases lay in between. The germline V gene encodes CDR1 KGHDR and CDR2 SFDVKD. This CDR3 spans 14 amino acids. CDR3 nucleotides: TGTGCCACCAGTGATGCAGGGGAGTACGAAAAACTGTTTTTT. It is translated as CATSDAGEYEKLFF.

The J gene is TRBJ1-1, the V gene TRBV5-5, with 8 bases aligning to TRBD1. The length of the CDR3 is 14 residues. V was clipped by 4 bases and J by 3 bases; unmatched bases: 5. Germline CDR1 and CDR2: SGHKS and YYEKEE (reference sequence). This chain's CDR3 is CASSPDRADTEAFF. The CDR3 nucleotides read TGTGCCAGCAGCCCGGACAGGGCGGACACTGAAGCTTTCTTT.

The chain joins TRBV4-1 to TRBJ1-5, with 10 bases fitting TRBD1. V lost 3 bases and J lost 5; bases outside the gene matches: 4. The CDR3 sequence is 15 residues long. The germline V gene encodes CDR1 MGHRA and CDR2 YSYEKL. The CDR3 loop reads CASSQAGTGDQPQHF. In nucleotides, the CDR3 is TGCGCCAGCAGCCAGGCCGGGACAGGGGATCAGCCCCAGCATTTT.

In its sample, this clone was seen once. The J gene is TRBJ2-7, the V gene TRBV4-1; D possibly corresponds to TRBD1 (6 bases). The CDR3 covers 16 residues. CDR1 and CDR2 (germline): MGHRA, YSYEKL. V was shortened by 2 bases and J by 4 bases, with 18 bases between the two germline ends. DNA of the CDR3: TGCGCCAGCAGCCAATCGGTTGGACAGCTACCTTACGAGCAGTACTTC. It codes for CASSQSVGQLPYEQYF.

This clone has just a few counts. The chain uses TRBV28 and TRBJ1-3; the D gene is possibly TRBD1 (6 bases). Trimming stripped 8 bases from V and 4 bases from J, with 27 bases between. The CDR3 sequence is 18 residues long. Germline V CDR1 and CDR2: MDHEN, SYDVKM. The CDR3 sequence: CASSIAGGQGSGGNTIYF. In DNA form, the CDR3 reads TGTGCCAGCTCCATCGCGGGGGGCCAGGGATCGGGAGGAAACACCATATATTTT.

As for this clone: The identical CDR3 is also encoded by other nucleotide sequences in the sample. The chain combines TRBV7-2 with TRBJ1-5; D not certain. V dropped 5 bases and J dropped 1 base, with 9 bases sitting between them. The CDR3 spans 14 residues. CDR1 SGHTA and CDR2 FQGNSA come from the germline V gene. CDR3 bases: TGTGCCAGCAGCCCCGGGGTCAGCAATCAGCCCCAGCATTTT. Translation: CASSPGVSNQPQHF.

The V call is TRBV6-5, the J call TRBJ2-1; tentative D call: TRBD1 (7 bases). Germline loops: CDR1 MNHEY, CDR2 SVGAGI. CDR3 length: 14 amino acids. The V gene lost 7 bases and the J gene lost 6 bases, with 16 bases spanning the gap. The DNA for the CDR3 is TGTGCCAGCACGCCGGGACAGCGGGCCAATGAGCAGTTCTTC. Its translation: CASTPGQRANEQFF.

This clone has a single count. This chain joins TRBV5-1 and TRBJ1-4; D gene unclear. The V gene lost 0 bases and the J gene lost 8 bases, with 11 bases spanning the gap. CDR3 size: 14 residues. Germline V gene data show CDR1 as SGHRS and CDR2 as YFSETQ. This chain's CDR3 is CASSLGPAQEKLFF. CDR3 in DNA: TGCGCCAGCAGCTTGGGGCCCGCTCAGGAAAAACTGTTTTTT.

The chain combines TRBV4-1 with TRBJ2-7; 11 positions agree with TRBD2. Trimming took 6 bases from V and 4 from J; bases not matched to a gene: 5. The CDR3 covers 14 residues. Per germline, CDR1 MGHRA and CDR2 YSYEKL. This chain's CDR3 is CASSKLAGVYEQYF. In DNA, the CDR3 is TGCGCCAGCAGTAAACTAGCGGGAGTTTACGAGCAGTACTTC.

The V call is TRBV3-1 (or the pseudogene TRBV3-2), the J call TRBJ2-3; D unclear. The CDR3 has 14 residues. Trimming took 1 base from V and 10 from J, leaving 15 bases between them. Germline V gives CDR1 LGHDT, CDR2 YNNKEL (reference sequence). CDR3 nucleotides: TGTGCCAGCAGCCAAGCCTATTCAGGTCGCGCGCAGTATTTT. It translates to CASSQAYSGRAQYF.

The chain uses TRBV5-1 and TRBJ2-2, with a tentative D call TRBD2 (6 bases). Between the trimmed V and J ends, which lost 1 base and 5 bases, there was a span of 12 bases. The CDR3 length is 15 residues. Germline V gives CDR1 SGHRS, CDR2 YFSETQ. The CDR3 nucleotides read TGCGCCAGCAGCTTGTTCGGGAGTGGTACCGGGGAGCTGTTTTTT. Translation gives CASSLFGSGTGELFF.

CDR3 nucleotides: TGCGCCAGCAGCTTCCAGGGGGCCCTCCATCCACCCTACCCTGAAGCTTTCTTT. This encodes CASSFQGALHPPYPEAFF. The chain carries TRBV5-1 and TRBJ1-1; 8 positions match TRBD1. The CDR3 runs 18 residues. Germline CDR1 SGHRS, CDR2 YFSETQ. V lost 2 bases to trimming and J lost 6 bases; unmatched junction nucleotides: 18.

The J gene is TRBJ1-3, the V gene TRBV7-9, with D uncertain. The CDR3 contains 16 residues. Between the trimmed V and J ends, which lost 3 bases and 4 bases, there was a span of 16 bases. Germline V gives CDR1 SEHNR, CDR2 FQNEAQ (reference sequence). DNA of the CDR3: TGTGCCAGCAGCTTCCTGGTCACAGCGGGGGGAAACACCATATATTTT. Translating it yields CASSFLVTAGGNTIYF.

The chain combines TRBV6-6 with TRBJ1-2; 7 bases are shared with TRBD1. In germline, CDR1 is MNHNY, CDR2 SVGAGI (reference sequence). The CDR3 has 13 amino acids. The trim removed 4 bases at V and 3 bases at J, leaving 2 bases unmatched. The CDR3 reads CASSFTGDYGYTF. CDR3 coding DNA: TGTGCCAGCAGTTTTACAGGGGACTATGGCTACACCTTC.

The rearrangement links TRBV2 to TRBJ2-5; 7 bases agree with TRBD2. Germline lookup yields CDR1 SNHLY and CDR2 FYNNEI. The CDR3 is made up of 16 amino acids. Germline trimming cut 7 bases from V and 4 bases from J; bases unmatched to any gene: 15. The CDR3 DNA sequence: TGTGCCAGCATCCCCTTGGGGCGGGAGCCCCCAGAGACCCAGTACTTC. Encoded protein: CASIPLGREPPETQYF.

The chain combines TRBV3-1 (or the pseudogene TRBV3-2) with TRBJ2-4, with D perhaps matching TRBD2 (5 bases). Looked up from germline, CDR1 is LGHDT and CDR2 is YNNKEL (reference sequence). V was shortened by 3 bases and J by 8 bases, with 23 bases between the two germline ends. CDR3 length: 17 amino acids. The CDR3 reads CASSQAPGSTVGDIQYF. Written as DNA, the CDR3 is TGTGCCAGCAGCCAGGCCCCGGGGAGTACCGTGGGCGACATTCAGTACTTC.

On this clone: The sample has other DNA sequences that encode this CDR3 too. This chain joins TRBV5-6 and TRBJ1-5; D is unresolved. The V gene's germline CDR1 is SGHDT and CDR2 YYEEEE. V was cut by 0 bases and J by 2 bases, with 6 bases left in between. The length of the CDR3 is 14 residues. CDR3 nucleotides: TGTGCCAGCAGCTTGGGAGGGCGCAATCAGCCCCAGCATTTT. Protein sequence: CASSLGGRNQPQHF.

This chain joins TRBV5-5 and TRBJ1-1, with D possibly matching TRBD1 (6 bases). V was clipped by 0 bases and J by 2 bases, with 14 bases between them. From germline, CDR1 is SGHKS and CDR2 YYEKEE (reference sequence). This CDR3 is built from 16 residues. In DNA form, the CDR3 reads TGTGCCAGCAGCTTGGTCACCAGGGGTGGAAACACTGAAGCTTTCTTT. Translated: CASSLVTRGGNTEAFF.

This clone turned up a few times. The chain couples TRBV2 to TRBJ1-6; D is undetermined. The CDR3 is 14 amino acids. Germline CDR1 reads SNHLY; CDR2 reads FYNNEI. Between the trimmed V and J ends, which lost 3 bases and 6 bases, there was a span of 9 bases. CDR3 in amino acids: CASSERSGNSPLHF. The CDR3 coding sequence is TGTGCCAGCAGTGAGCGGTCTGGTAATTCACCCCTCCACTTT.

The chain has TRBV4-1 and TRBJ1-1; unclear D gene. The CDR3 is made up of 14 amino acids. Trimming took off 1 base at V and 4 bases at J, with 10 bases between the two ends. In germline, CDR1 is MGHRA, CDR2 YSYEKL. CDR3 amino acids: CASSQVVAVTEAFF. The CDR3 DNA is TGCGCCAGCAGCCAAGTGGTTGCGGTCACTGAAGCTTTCTTT.

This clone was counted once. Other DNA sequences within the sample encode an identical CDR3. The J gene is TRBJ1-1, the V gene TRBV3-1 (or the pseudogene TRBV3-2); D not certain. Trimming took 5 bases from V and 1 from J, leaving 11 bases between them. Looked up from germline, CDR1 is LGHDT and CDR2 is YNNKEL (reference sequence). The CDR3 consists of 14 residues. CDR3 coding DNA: TGTGCCAGCAGCACCCTAAGTGCGAACACTGAAGCTTTCTTT. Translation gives CASSTLSANTEAFF.

The chain's CDR3 is CASSFGLAGAYEQYF. CDR3 nucleotide sequence: TGCGCCAGCAGCTTCGGACTAGCGGGAGCCTACGAGCAGTACTTC. The V and J genes are TRBV5-1 and TRBJ2-7, with 13 bases lining up with TRBD2. This CDR3 has 15 amino acids. Losses at the gene ends were 2 bases for V and 2 bases for J; bases not matched to a gene: 1. Germline CDR1 SGHRS, CDR2 YFSETQ. Combining the CDR3 with reference TRBV5-1 and TRBJ2-7 gives the whole variable domain KAGVTQTPRYLIKTRGQQVTLSCSPISGHRSVSWYQQTPGQGLQFLFEYFSETQRNKGNFPGRFSGRQFSNSRSEMNVSTLELGDSALYLCASSFGLAGAYEQYFGPGTRLTVT.

In nucleotides, the CDR3 is TGTGCCAGCAGGCCGCCGGGGGACGTCTTCGGCTACACCTTC. Amino acid sequence: CASRPPGDVFGYTF. This chain uses TRBV7-9 with TRBJ1-2; D perhaps matches TRBD1 (5 bases). CDR1 and CDR2 (germline): SEHNR, FQNEAQ (reference sequence). V shed 6 bases and J shed 8 bases, with 19 bases lying between them. The CDR3 contains 14 residues. Full variable domain (remainder filled in from reference TRBV7-9 and TRBJ1-2): DTGVSQNPRHKITKRGQNVTFRCDPISEHNRLYWYRQTLGQGPEFLTYFQNEAQLEKSRLLSDRFSAERPKGSFSTLEIQRTEQGDSAMYLCASRPPGDVFGYTFGSGTRLTVV.

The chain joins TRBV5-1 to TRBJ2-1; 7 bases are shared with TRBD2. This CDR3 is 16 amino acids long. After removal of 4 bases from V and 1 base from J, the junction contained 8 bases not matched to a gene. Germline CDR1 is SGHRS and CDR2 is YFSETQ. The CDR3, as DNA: TGCGCCAGCAGCCCAACAGCGGGACCTTCCTACAATGAGCAGTTCTTC. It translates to CASSPTAGPSYNEQFF. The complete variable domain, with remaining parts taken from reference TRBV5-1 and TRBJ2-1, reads KAGVTQTPRYLIKTRGQQVTLSCSPISGHRSVSWYQQTPGQGLQFLFEYFSETQRNKGNFPGRFSGRQFSNSRSEMNVSTLELGDSALYLCASSPTAGPSYNEQFFGPGTRLTVL.

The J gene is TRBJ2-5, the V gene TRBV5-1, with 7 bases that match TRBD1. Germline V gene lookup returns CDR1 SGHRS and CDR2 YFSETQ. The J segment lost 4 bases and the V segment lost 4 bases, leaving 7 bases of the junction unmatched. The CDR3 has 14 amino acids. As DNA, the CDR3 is TGCGCCAGCAGCATAAACAGGGGCCCAGAGACCCAGTACTTC. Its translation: CASSINRGPETQYF.

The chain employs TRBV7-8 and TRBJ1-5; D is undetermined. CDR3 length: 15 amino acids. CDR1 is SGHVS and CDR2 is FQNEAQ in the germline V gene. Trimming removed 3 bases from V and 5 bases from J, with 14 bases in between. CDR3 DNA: TGTGCCAGCAGCTTGAGAGAAGTGGGCGATCAGCCCCAGCATTTT. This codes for CASSLREVGDQPQHF.

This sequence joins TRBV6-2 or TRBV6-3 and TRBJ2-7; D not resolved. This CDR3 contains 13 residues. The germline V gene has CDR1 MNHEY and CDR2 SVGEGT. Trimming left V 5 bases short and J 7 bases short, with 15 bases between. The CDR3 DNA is TGTGCCAGCAGTACTCTTGTAGTAGTGGAGCAGTACTTC. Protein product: CASSTLVVVEQYF.